This T cell receptor beta chain was sequenced for a study of cytomegalovirus exposure and HLA in healthy donors (TCRdb year 2017). For the study in its entirety: In an earlier analysis of roughly 590 of the donors, 276 Gb of sequence data and 117 million unique TCR beta sequences from approximately 180 million T cells were reported. Roughly 300 gigabases of sequencing data and 75 million to 85 million unique TCR sequences made up an early release that covered fewer than 650 HLA-typed donors. Of the 300 to 400 genotyped donors, approximately 80% fell in the genetic ancestry cluster associated with self-reported Caucasian donors. The study was designed to test whether signatures of past pathogen exposure could be identified by cataloging public T cell receptors. Using immunosequencing, the study profiled T cell repertoires from fewer than 700 subjects and related those repertoires to cytomegalovirus serostatus. Besides the first cohort of around 700 subjects, a separate validation cohort made up of over 95 different subjects was used. To predict cytomegalovirus infection status, the study brought together high-throughput TCR immunosequencing, statistical association of individual TCRs with disease status, and machine learning. A later analysis re-analyzed previously published TCR beta repertoires from roughly 600 donors and added high-resolution HLA genotyping to study TCR occurrence patterns. Rather than drawing on any new phenotypic data, the later analysis identified candidate immune exposures from TCR beta sequences and the way those sequences occurred across donors. In an earlier analysis of roughly 600 of the donors, high-throughput TCR beta sequencing was used to judge whether each TCR beta V gene segment behaved as functional or pseudogenic. Donor age, sex, ethnicity and CMV serostatus were collected together with the repertoire data. Genome-wide SNP genotypes for about 55% of the roughly 670 donors were used in a later genetic analysis, which treated that subset as a discovery cohort. Every discovery cohort repertoire had been produced on one sequencing platform. HLA typing covered class I and class II loci at four-digit resolution. Typing coverage varied by locus: roughly 629-640 donors for A, B, C, DRB1 and DQB1; roughly 520 for DQA1; more than 600 for DPA1; roughly 470 for DPB1. Roughly 5 DR-DQ haplotypes were handled as single units for association and clustering, since linkage in the cohort was strong. Among about 400 genotyped donors of the cohort, an average of approximately 240,000 unique TCR beta nucleotide sequences was sequenced per donor, of which approximately 19% were non-productive. The research as a whole found: In both the original and validation cohorts, the classifier was reported to diagnose cytomegalovirus status with high specificity and sensitivity. Across donors, most TCR sequences were observed very rarely, whereas some public TCRs were present in many individuals. The cohort was sequenced for TCR beta chains only, and without alpha or paired-chain data the features that could be detected were limited. Broadly in line with IMGT annotations, most TCR beta V segments showed up in productive rearrangements about 87% or about 30% of the time in an earlier analysis of some 590 of the donors. A group of highly shared sequence variants was considered likely to be a technical artifact of the sequencing pipeline. CMV serostatus was the only immune exposure information available for the cohort. In a later genetic analysis, a missense DCLRE1C variant was associated with V-gene and J-gene trimming of TCR beta chains, and the association was replicated in an independent cohort. According to a later genetic analysis, donors in an Asian-associated ancestry cluster had fewer N-insertions in productive TCRs than the approximately 670-donor mean. Some IMGT-functional V segments, including TRBV6-2 and TRBV6-3, could not be distinguished by the 87-base-pair reads and were therefore excluded. Correlated functional status among segregating V segments might be attributable to linkage disequilibrium, but an unknown experimental factor could not be ruled out. A few of the identified cytomegalovirus-associated TCR beta chains were confirmed in vitro to be specific for cytomegalovirus antigens. Some 16 rarely observed V segments, including chromosome 9 orphons, were excluded from the earlier analysis of approximately 500 of the donors because counts were too low. In a later analysis, TCR association rates were found to vary across HLA loci, with the most associated TCRs seen for DRB1 alleles and the fewest for HLA-C alleles. Most CMV-associated TCR beta chains appeared to be HLA-restricted in a later analysis, and the HLA associations seemed to be driven largely by CMV exposure. It was suggested by the authors that the approach could potentially be generalized to other disease states and immunological phenotypes. A further reported finding was that TCR beta sequences accurately predicted the HLA-A and HLA-B alleles for most subjects in the first cohort. In a later analysis, HLA-associated TCR beta chains showed more clonal expansion and lower generation probabilities than non-associated chains that were equally common. Sequencing depth was assumed to be roughly uniform across donors in the presence/absence analyses, though that assumption may not hold. A total of about 150 TCR beta chains were listed by the study as associated with cytomegalovirus. A later analysis reported that several top co-occurrence clusters appeared linked to parvovirus B19, influenza, CMV and Epstein-Barr virus. At a false discovery rate of 0.05, a later analysis linked around 15,000 TCR beta sequences to specific HLA alleles. Because HLA typing was missing for some donors at each locus, association tests included only the typed subset. Assigning TCR associations to individual alleles was difficult when HLA alleles, especially DR and DQ, strongly co-occurred.

Library prep was done by the immunoSEQ multiplex PCR assay. For the multiplex PCR, a mixture combining 60 forward primers for TCR Vbeta segments and 13 reverse primers for TCR Jbeta segments was used. A multiplex PCR assay on genomic DNA amplified the CDR3 region of rearranged TCR beta genes. The amplified TCR beta libraries were sequenced on the Illumina HiSeq System as 87-base-pair reads. Under the source paper's analysis protocol: Across the 500 to 850 repertoires, a later analysis counted tens of millions of unique TCR beta chains, roughly 11 million of which were shared by at least two donors. Raw reads were error-corrected and collapsed into unique sequences by a nearest-neighbor algorithm in which closely related sequences were merged to remove PCR and sequencing errors. To assign V, D and J gene segments, CDR3 sequences were aligned to IMGT reference sequences. For a sequence to be retained, at least a six-nucleotide match to both a V gene segment and a J gene segment was required. Rearrangements were called productive when the CDR3 lacked stop codons and stayed in frame with V and J; all others were non-productive. CDR3 was defined by IMGT convention, running from the second conserved V-encoded cysteine to the conserved J-encoded phenylalanine. The earlier analysis of approximately 590 of the donors excluded any sequence lacking an unambiguous match to a single V gene segment. An earlier analysis of 550 to 650 of the donors classified V segments as functional when productive rearrangements were above 56.7% and as segregating when the standard deviation between donors was above 5%. To diagnose cytomegalovirus status from the catalog of TCR beta chain sequences, a statistical classification framework was built. A later analysis assigned V and J genes by comparing TCR nucleotide sequences with IMGT/GENE-DB human TR gene sequences. Using the TCRdist pipeline, a later analysis assigned CDR3 sequences along with most-parsimonious VDJ recombination scenarios. In a later analysis, each TCR beta chain was defined by its CDR3 amino acid sequence together with its V-gene family, and reads without a unique V-gene family were excluded. In a later analysis, approximately 590 highly shared, low-generation-probability nucleotide sequences were removed to address suspected cross-contamination and a sequencing artifact. In a later analysis, a clonal expansion index was calculated for each public chain from normalized within-repertoire ranks of inferred template counts. Generation probabilities in a later analysis came from a VDJ recombination model fitted to out-of-frame rearrangements, and those results were checked against IGoR. In a later analysis, TCR-TCR, TCR-HLA and TCR-CMV co-occurrence was scored with hypergeometric tests, and a repertoire-size bias correction was applied to TCR pairs. False discovery rates were estimated in a later analysis by permuting HLA or CMV assignments 20 times. In a later analysis, co-occurring TCRs were grouped using DBSCAN, and TCRdist sequence similarity was added for clustering within HLA-allele-positive subsets. For co-occurrence clustering, repertoires with fewer than 30,000 or more than 120,000 public chains were excluded, along with about five repertoires with anomalous nucleotide sharing. Held by TCRdb, this immuneACCESS table contains in-frame sequences only and omits some clones. Under half of the omission traces to an unresolved V gene where checked; the cause of the rest is unknown. D and trimming were read from the DNA, whereas the V and J calls and clone size are those reported in that table. This sample comprises 95,000 to 120,000 clones, 70% to 80% of them detected only once. Roughly 4.2% of the sample lies in the top ten.

For this clone: This clone's antigen is unknown. There are no base qualities to consult, and no much larger clone falls within one base.

Reading the germline V gene (reference sequence) gives CDR1 GTSNPN and CDR2 SVGIG. The CDR3 numbers 13 residues from cysteine through phenylalanine. Left in the record is the CDR3 DNA by itself, 39 bases read in frame from the first base. Relative to germline, V is 0 bases shorter and J is 8 bases shorter, with 13 bases between their ends. The cohort was made up of about 670 healthy bone marrow donors. Cohort members were all nominally healthy when sampled, although unrecorded immune exposures were likely present. The donor was CMV seropositive and belonged to the group of some 290 seropositive cohort members. A peripheral blood sample was provided by each donor, and peripheral blood mononuclear cells were used for TCR beta sequencing. Genomic DNA extraction from the blood cell samples was performed with the Qiagen DNeasy Blood Extraction Kit.

The specimen sequenced was PBMCs. The receptor was isolated from a woman in her 40s in good health and CMV-seropositive. The sequence joins TRBV30 to TRBJ1-2; confidence is insufficient to name the D gene. DNA sequence: TGTGCCTGGAGTGTATCAGGAATTCGGGGCTACACCTTC. Its product reads: CAWSVSGIRGYTF.